The rows below give T cell receptor beta chains drawn from one sample of a study of CD8+ T cells in alopecia areata. The method was immunoSEQ multiplex PCR; TCRdb's version includes in-frame clones alone and lacks a portion of them. The sample records around 190,000 clones, more than 50% being singletons. The input for sequencing was CD4+ T cells sorted from blood, taken at week 24, from a patient treated with tofacitinib. The receptors here all came from a human donor with alopecia areata. The conserved cysteine and the conserved F or W are not part of the CDR3 here. Fields, in order: D gene, J gene, V gene, CDR3 protein. The D gene is left open where the match is weak.

TRBD1	TRBJ2-5	TRBV23-1	ASSPPGQAWGTQY
TRBD1	TRBJ1-1	TRBV15	ATSRETGKTTEAF
.	TRBJ2-7	TRBV6-6	ASSRTGPEQY
.	TRBJ2-3	TRBV29-1	SASMGTTNTDTQY
.	TRBJ2-5	TRBV2	ASSERQMYQETQY
.	TRBJ2-3	TRBV7-9	ATTNSDTQY
.	TRBJ1-5	TRBV4-1	ASSQDFSAGQPQH
TRBD2	TRBJ2-7	TRBV30	AWSVGLAGGPSYEQY
.	TRBJ2-6	TRBV18	ASSPGASGANVLT
TRBD1	TRBJ1-2	TRBV18	ASSQPGQGYTGYT
.	TRBJ2-7	TRBV10-3	AISESGGQGPSYEQY
TRBD1	TRBJ2-5	TRBV19	ASSMTGGETQY
.	TRBJ1-2	TRBV30	AWSSGWANYGYT
.	TRBJ2-5	TRBV18	ASSPEETQY
TRBD2	TRBJ2-7	TRBV5-1	ASSLLAGEKTYEQY
TRBD1	TRBJ2-7	TRBV7-2	ASSLAGQGAKQY
TRBD2	TRBJ2-3	TRBV4-3	ASSHRLAGDTQY
.	TRBJ2-2	TRBV5-1	ASSTVGELF
.	TRBJ1-1	TRBV29-1	SVEDPRGPNTEAF
.	TRBJ2-2	TRBV4-3	ASSQDWGTGELF
TRBD1	TRBJ2-7	TRBV7-9	ASSSGGRYEQY
.	TRBJ1-1	TRBV10-3	AISEGAGASEAF
.	TRBJ2-3	TRBV19	ASSIGDPIHTDTQY
TRBD1	TRBJ2-6	TRBV7-9	ASSLINRDRDFGANVLT
.	TRBJ1-2	TRBV13	ASSSGTAPYT
.	TRBJ2-4	TRBV29-1	SVESGVESKNIQY
.	TRBJ2-5	TRBV7-2	ASSLRDSRMAAQY
.	TRBJ2-3	TRBV5-6	ASSPGRTSTDTQY
.	TRBJ1-2	TRBV10-3	AISEPRGGYGYT
.	TRBJ1-4	TRBV15	ATSRAGRPTWTNEKLF
.	TRBJ2-7	TRBV7-2	ASSLVHNEQY
.	TRBJ2-1	TRBV11-2	ASSLDGMTGNNNEQF
TRBD1	TRBJ2-1	TRBV19	ASSRDPGTGYEQF
.	TRBJ1-6	TRBV5-1	ASSSGLDNSPLH
.	TRBJ2-3	TRBV5-1	ASSSRQVGDTQY
.	TRBJ2-7	TRBV30	AWSGGGEQY
TRBD1	TRBJ2-3	TRBV29-1	SVAPGQPTDTQY
TRBD2	TRBJ2-5	TRBV4-1	ASSTTSGGANRETQY
.	TRBJ1-6	TRBV27	ASSFASGTGGSPLH
.	TRBJ2-3	TRBV5-1	ASSLVPPGSSTDTQY
TRBD2	TRBJ2-1	TRBV30	AWSVRGTSYPYNEQF
.	TRBJ1-1	TRBV5-1	ASSSQGMNTEAF
TRBD2	TRBJ2-3	TRBV4-1	ASSEQLAGAKDTQY
.	TRBJ2-2	TRBV30	AWSVGSNQELF
TRBD2	TRBJ2-7	TRBV5-6	ASSLDGGLVGEQY
TRBD1	TRBJ2-5	TRBV4-3	ASSQERTGRETQY